This TCR beta chain was recorded in a study of cytomegalovirus exposure and HLA in healthy donors. At collection, donors were nominally healthy, but unrecorded immune exposures were probable. Vbeta (60) and Jbeta (13) primers were used in the PCR. Sequencing used immunoSEQ multiplex PCR; TCRdb keeps in-frame clones, though not all of them. In all, the sample yields about 140,000 clones. V lost 5 bases and J lost 2; bases outside the gene matches: 9. The CDR3 runs to 17 residues. Germline V gives CDR1 MDHEN, CDR2 SYDVKM. This sequence was found in a man in his forties in good health and CMV-seronegative. The genes are TRBV28 and TRBJ2-1, with 10 positions matching TRBD1. Sequencing used PBMCs. The CDR3 DNA is TGTGCCAGCAGTCTGATCGGGACAGGGGTAACCTACAATGAGCAGTTCTTC. Protein sequence: CASSLIGTGVTYNEQFF.